The present TCR beta chain was sequenced within a study of T-cell memory formation after mild COVID-19 (dated by TCRdb to the early 2020s). Concerning the study at large: TCR sequence clusters from the two donors were largely donor specific. T-cell clones expanding and contracting after mild COVID-19 in two donors were tracked by longitudinal TCRalpha and TCRbeta repertoire sequencing. The cohort comprised two young, previously healthy adult volunteers, one female and one male. The research as a whole found: The second-wave clones that peaked on day 37 were not confirmed to be SARS-CoV-2 specific. Some responding clones were detected in pre-infection memory, which suggested that pre-existing cross-reactive memory T cells had joined the SARS-CoV-2 response. Only two mild cases were covered in the study, and larger cohorts including severe cases with pre-infection samples were considered necessary. From day 15 to 85, contracting clones showed balanced CD4/CD8 phenotypes, whereas a second wave of clones that expanded from day 15 to 37 leaned towards CD4+. Contracting CD4+ clones were found mainly in CM and EM memory subsets, while CD8+ clones were enriched in EMRA.

Sequencing relied on an Illumina NovaSeq 6000. Using 5'RACE with constant-segment primers, TCRalpha and TCRbeta cDNA libraries were constructed, with sample barcodes and unique molecular identifiers added in the process. Trizol reagent was used to extract RNA from every sample. The libraries were amplified in two PCR steps, and the second step added a second sample barcode and Illumina TruSeq adapters. Sequencing of libraries was performed on an Illumina NovaSeq with 2 x 150 bp paired-end reads. As for how the authors treated the data: Demultiplexing of reads and collapsing into UMI-guided consensus sequences were performed with migec v1.2.7. Using mixcr v2.1.11, UMI consensuses were aligned to TRA and TRB V and J templates and then assembled into clonotypes. Clonotypes were classified as expanded or contracted when called significant by both edgeR and NoisET, with noise models trained on biological replicates. For edgeR calls, a false discovery rate-adjusted p below 0.01 and a log2 fold-change threshold of 1 were applied. As an exploratory analysis of dynamics, max-normalized trajectories of the 1000 most abundant clonotypes were examined with PCA combined with hierarchical clustering. The CD4 or CD8 phenotype of responding clones was assigned using the separately sequenced CD4+ and CD8+ repertoires. TCRdb redid the processing of the public reads, applying fastp at Q25 and MiXCR, and retained in-frame beta chains. Under each unique CDR3 protein, matching rows form one entry showing the most common genes and DNA. V and J calls and clone size were set by TCRdb, not the authors. For this sample there are about 600,000 distinct CDR3 sequences; roughly 20% appear just once. The ten largest clones take up around 7.7% of the sample.

Notes on this clonotype: The antigen it binds to is not known. Nothing much larger sits one base from this clone, and base qualities are not available.

Ficoll-Paque density gradient centrifugation was used to isolate PBMCs. CDR1 and CDR2 are read off the germline V gene as SGDLS and YYNGEE. Trimming removed 0 bases from V and 6 bases from J; the gene matches leave 3 bases unexplained. Spanning cysteine to phenylalanine, the CDR3 consists of 14 amino acids. CDR3 DNA only is kept here, 42 bases in frame from base 1. The specimen was PBMCs or a T cell subset sorted from them (not recorded which). The origin of this receptor is an adult woman who had mild COVID-19 (a few samples of this study predate the infection). The sample titles of this study are shuffled in the database, so cell type and time point are left out; the donor was told from shared clones. Recombination connected TRBV9 to TRBJ2-1, with TRBD2 matching 7 junction bases. The nucleotide sequence is TGTGCCAGCAGCGTAGTCAGGACTAGCAATGAGCAGTTCTTC. Its product reads: CASSVVRTSNEQFF.